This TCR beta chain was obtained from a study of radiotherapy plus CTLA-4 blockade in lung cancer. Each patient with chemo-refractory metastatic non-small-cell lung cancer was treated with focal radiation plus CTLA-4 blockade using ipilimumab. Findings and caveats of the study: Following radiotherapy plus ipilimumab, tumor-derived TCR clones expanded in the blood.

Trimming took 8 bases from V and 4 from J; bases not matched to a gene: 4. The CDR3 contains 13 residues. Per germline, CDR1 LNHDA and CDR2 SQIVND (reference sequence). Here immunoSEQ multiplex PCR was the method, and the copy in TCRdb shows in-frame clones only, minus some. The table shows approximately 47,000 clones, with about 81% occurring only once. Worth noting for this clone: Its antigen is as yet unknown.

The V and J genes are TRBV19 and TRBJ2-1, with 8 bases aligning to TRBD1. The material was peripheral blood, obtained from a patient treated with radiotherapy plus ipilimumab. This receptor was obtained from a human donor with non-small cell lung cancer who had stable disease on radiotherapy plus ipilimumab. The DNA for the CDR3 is TGTGCCAGTGGGGGGACAGGTTACAATGAGCAGTTCTTC. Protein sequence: CASGGTGYNEQFF.